This passage covers 2 T cell receptor beta chains from one sample sequenced in a study of T cells in women clearing cervical HPV infection. Profiled with immunoSEQ multiplex PCR; TCRdb holds only in-frame clones, not every one. In total, the table holds 25,000 to 35,000 clones. The material sequenced was blood buffy coat. Receptor source: a woman between 18 and 75 years old with a cervical HPV16 infection that either progressed to CIN3+ or cleared (not recorded which).

With respect to this clone: Coverage ceases 3 residues before the CDR3 finishes, and the germline J gene fills in the end. The J gene is TRBJ2-3, the V gene TRBV18; possibly TRBD2 for D (5 bases). The CDR3 runs to 13 residues. CDR1 and CDR2 from the germline V gene are KGHSH and LQKENI. Incomplete CDR3 DNA: TGTGCCAGCTCACCTACGAGGGCCGAGACG. It yields the protein CASSPTRAET. From start to end, the CDR3 is CASSPTRAETQYF.

Points on this clone: The read stops 3 residues short of the end of the CDR3; the missing end is completed from the germline J gene. The chain uses TRBV10-2 and TRBJ1-4; 9 bases match TRBD1. The length of the CDR3 is 13 residues. Germline values: CDR1 WSHSY, CDR2 SAAADI. This chain's CDR3 is CASGTGNNSPLFF. The DNA read from the CDR3 is TGCGCCAGTGGGACAGGGAATAATTCACCA.